A single T cell receptor beta chain is shown here with its context. Its antigen is not identified. Second-dose intervals near 4 or 12 weeks were combined. The data derive from a study of T cell responses to AZD1222 COVID-19 vaccine. This table comes from immunoSEQ multiplex PCR, and its TCRdb copy is limited to in-frame clones, with some not included. The sample yields more than 150,000 clones, approximately 90% seen once. Study-level findings and limits: Repertoire sampling occurred only after the peak T cell response.

The CDR3 totals 18 residues. Looked up from germline, CDR1 is SGHVS and CDR2 is FQNEAQ. The V end was cut by 5 bases, the J end by 6 bases, with 23 bases between. The sample here was peripheral blood, taken 28 days after the second AZD1222 dose. This chain connects TRBV7-8 to TRBJ1-6; D possibly corresponds to TRBD1 (6 bases). The sequence was collected from an adult who received the AZD1222 COVID-19 vaccine. The CDR3 protein is CASSRDGAGGRGNSPLHF. The CDR3 DNA reads TGTGCCAGCAGCCGAGATGGGGCTGGGGGGCGCGGTAATTCACCCCTCCACTTT.